A single sample is the source of the 2 T cell receptor beta chains below, sequenced in a study of patients and donors after allogeneic stem cell transplantation. TCRdb re-called the RT-PCR reads with MiXCR, one entry per CDR3 protein. The profile shows hundreds of thousands of distinct CDR3 sequences, approximately 16% of them singletons. The source material was blood, either unsorted or a sorted T cell fraction (not recorded which). These receptors were taken from a human donor who was either an allogeneic HSCT recipient or a stem cell or donor lymphocyte infusion donor (not recorded which). It is not recorded whose cells these are; they may come from a transplant donor.

The CDR3 DNA sequence: TGTGCCTGGAGTGGGGTAGCTGAGGCCTACGAGCAGTACTTC. Protein product: CAWSGVAEAYEQYF. The V and J genes are TRBV30 and TRBJ2-7, with D uncertain. CDR3 size: 14 residues. Germline CDR1 reads GTSNPN; CDR2 reads SVGIG (reference sequence). The ends were cut back, 1 base at V and 2 bases at J, with 12 bases in the middle.

The gene calls are TRBV15 and TRBJ2-6; D is unresolved. V shed 4 bases and J shed 0 bases, with 4 bases lying between them. Germline V gives CDR1 LNHNV, CDR2 YYDKDF (reference sequence). This CDR3 is 14 amino acids long. The CDR3 DNA reads TGTGCCACCAGCATTTACTCTGGGGCCAACGTCCTGACTTTC. Protein sequence: CATSIYSGANVLTF.